The sequence of this T cell receptor beta chain was determined in a study of T cell repertoires in ileal Crohn's disease. Points from the study as a whole: All patients with clonality above 26.8% had endoscopic recurrence. Clonal expansions were more frequent in active smokers than non-smokers at surgery.

The table came from immunoSEQ multiplex PCR; TCRdb's copy has only in-frame clones and leaves some out. The profile covers about 16,000 clones, with approximately 94% appearing a single time and 3% to 3.5% taken by the ten largest. A remark on this clone: What it binds is unknown.

The germline V and J ends were trimmed by 2 bases and 0 bases, with 5 bases remaining between them. There are 13 residues in the CDR3. CDR1 is SEHNR, CDR2 FQNEAQ, per germline (reference sequence). J is TRBJ2-7 and V is TRBV7-9; no definite D call. Material for sequencing was ileal tissue. The sequence was obtained from an adult with Crohn's disease. The CDR3 coding sequence is TGTGCCAGCAGCTTAAGCGCCTCCTACGAGCAGTACTTC. Its protein is CASSLSASYEQYF.